A selection of T cell receptor beta chains follows, all from one sample in a study of OX40 agonist ivuxolimab in advanced cancers. Data came from immunoSEQ multiplex PCR; TCRdb stores just in-frame clones and leaves some out. The data show 90,000 or so clones, roughly 90% seen once. The sample in question was CD4+ or CD8+ T cells sorted from blood, obtained in a trial of the OX40 agonist ivuxolimab. These receptors all come from an adult with an advanced solid tumor such as melanoma, head and neck, liver or kidney cancer. CDR3s include the opening cysteine and the closing phenylalanine or tryptophan. A D gene is named only where the DNA matches it firmly. A clone size is listed for some rows: how often the clone was seen (once, few, many), or a class if it is expanded.

V gene	D gene	clone size	J gene	CDR3 protein	CDR3 DNA
TRBV5-1	.	.	TRBJ1-1	CASSDPGSANTEAFF	TGCGCCAGCAGCGACCCTGGGAGCGCGAACACTGAAGCTTTCTTT
TRBV14	.	.	TRBJ2-5	CASSGRGRAKETQYF	TGTGCCAGCAGCGGCAGAGGGAGAGCCAAAGAGACCCAGTACTTC
TRBV30	.	.	TRBJ2-7	CAWRTRVSSYEQYF	TGTGCCTGGAGAACAAGGGTTAGCTCCTACGAGCAGTACTTC
TRBV7-9	.	.	TRBJ1-4	CASSTLYRTNEKLFF	TGTGCCAGCAGCACCCTGTACCGTACTAATGAAAAACTGTTTTTT
TRBV4-1	.	.	TRBJ1-1	CASSQVPMGVSAEAFF	TGCGCCAGCAGCCAAGTGCCTATGGGGGTATCGGCTGAAGCTTTCTTT
TRBV28	.	.	TRBJ2-7	CASSSGTQPYEQYF	TGTGCCAGCAGTTCCGGGACACAGCCCTACGAGCAGTACTTC
TRBV6-6	.	.	TRBJ1-4	CASSYSTSGANEKLFF	TGTGCCAGCAGTTACTCGACTTCAGGGGCTAATGAAAAACTGTTTTTT
TRBV6-6	.	.	TRBJ1-1	CASSPVQGTEAFF	TGTGCCAGCAGTCCGGTTCAGGGGACTGAAGCTTTCTTT
TRBV7-2	TRBD1	.	TRBJ1-5	CASSSTGANQPQHF	TGTGCCAGCAGCTCTACAGGGGCCAATCAGCCCCAGCATTTT
TRBV29-1	.	.	TRBJ2-3	CSVDLSSTDTQYF	TGCAGCGTTGATTTATCGAGCACAGATACGCAGTATTTT
TRBV5-1	TRBD2	.	TRBJ2-5	CASSFNTGGETQYF	TGCGCCAGCAGCTTTAACACGGGAGGAGAGACCCAGTACTTC
TRBV7-8	.	.	TRBJ2-2	CASKGANTGELFF	TGTGCCAGCAAGGGGGCGAACACCGGGGAGCTGTTTTTT
TRBV7-7	.	.	TRBJ2-3	CASSLGEGADTQYF	TGTGCTAGCAGCTTAGGGGAAGGCGCAGATACGCAGTATTTT
TRBV4-2	.	.	TRBJ2-1	CASSQDRQGGSPFF	TGTGCCAGCAGCCAAGATCGGCAGGGGGGATCTCCTTTCTTC
TRBV30	TRBD2	.	TRBJ2-7	CAYLAGTSGRYEQYF	TGTGCCTACCTGGCCGGGACTAGCGGGCGGTACGAGCAGTACTTC
TRBV6-5	TRBD1	once	TRBJ2-5	CASSYSTGQGKETQYF	TGTGCCAGCAGTTACTCAACGGGACAGGGGAAAGAGACCCAGTACTTC
TRBV7-9	TRBD2	.	TRBJ2-7	CASSSGGSSEQYF	TGTGCCAGCAGCTCGGGGGGATCGAGCGAGCAGTACTTC
TRBV10-2	.	once	TRBJ2-3	CASRDWGGDTDTQYF	TGCGCCAGCAGAGACTGGGGAGGCGACACAGATACGCAGTATTTT
TRBV27	.	.	TRBJ2-2	CASRSGSNTGELFF	TGTGCCAGCAGATCGGGGAGTAACACCGGGGAGCTGTTTTTT
TRBV7-2	.	.	TRBJ1-5	CASSLHINQPQHF	TGTGCCAGCAGCTTACACATAAATCAGCCCCAGCATTTT
TRBV7-9	.	.	TRBJ1-4	CASSSARISNEKLFF	TGTGCCAGCAGCTCCGCCCGGATTAGTAATGAAAAACTGTTTTTT
TRBV28	.	.	TRBJ1-3	CAVLPGYPSGNTIYF	TGTGCCGTTCTCCCGGGATACCCCTCTGGAAACACCATATATTTT
TRBV30	TRBD2	.	TRBJ2-2	CACPGLAGESVVGTGELFF	TGTGCCTGCCCCGGACTAGCGGGAGAATCCGTGGTTGGGACCGGGGAGCTGTTTTTT
TRBV4-1	TRBD2	.	TRBJ2-1	CASSQDSSGPSIAYNEQFF	TGCGCCAGCAGCCAAGATTCTAGCGGGCCCTCTATCGCCTACAATGAGCAGTTCTTC
TRBV28	.	.	TRBJ2-5	CATPGYQETQYF	TGTGCCACTCCGGGGTACCAAGAGACCCAGTACTTC
TRBV7-2	.	.	TRBJ1-4	CASSPGTAYHEKLFF	TGTGCCAGCAGCCCGGGGACGGCTTACCATGAAAAACTGTTTTTT
TRBV2	.	.	TRBJ1-1	CASSGGYTVRAFF	TGTGCCAGCAGCGGGGGGTATACGGTAAGAGCTTTCTTT
TRBV7-2	.	.	TRBJ2-5	CASSLGRPGPQFETQYF	TGTGCCAGCAGCTTAGGACGTCCTGGGCCACAATTTGAGACCCAGTACTTC
TRBV6-5	.	.	TRBJ1-5	CASSTLDLDQPQHF	TGTGCCAGCAGTACCCTAGACCTGGATCAGCCCCAGCATTTT
TRBV4-1	.	.	TRBJ1-4	CASSQGNLNEKLFF	TGCGCCAGCAGCCAAGGCAACTTAAATGAAAAACTGTTTTTT
TRBV20-1	.	.	TRBJ2-1	CSASRILGQFF	TGCAGTGCTTCACGGATTCTAGGGCAGTTCTTC
TRBV27	.	.	TRBJ2-6	CASSSGMGTPGSGANVLTF	TGTGCCAGCAGTTCCGGCATGGGGACACCCGGCTCTGGGGCCAACGTCCTGACTTTC
TRBV6-5	TRBD1	.	TRBJ1-1	CASSGTGPPAFF	TGTGCCAGCAGCGGGACAGGGCCCCCAGCTTTCTTT
TRBV2	.	.	TRBJ2-3	CASSEAHEGLSTDTQYF	TGTGCCAGCAGTGAAGCGCATGAGGGTCTAAGCACAGATACGCAGTATTTT
TRBV18	.	.	TRBJ2-3	CASFGLITDTQYF	TGTGCCAGCTTCGGACTGATCACAGATACGCAGTATTTT
TRBV19	.	.	TRBJ2-7	CASSRTETRYEQYF	TGTGCCAGTAGTAGGACAGAGACGCGCTACGAGCAGTACTTC
TRBV10-2	TRBD1	.	TRBJ2-7	CASRGQGARNEQYF	TGCGCCAGCAGAGGACAGGGGGCGCGCAACGAGCAGTACTTC
TRBV28	.	.	TRBJ1-1	CASRLGVVDTEAFF	TGTGCCAGCAGACTGGGGGTGGTTGACACTGAAGCTTTCTTT
TRBV5-2	.	.	TRBJ2-5	CASSQPGQGKKETQYF	TGCGCCAGCAGCCAACCGGGACAGGGAAAAAAAGAGACCCAGTACTTC
TRBV28	.	.	TRBJ1-5	CASSFVAGQFNQPQHF	TGTGCCAGCAGTTTCGTTGCAGGACAGTTCAATCAGCCCCAGCATTTT
TRBV28	.	.	TRBJ1-5	CASSGGNGQPQHF	TGTGCCAGCAGTGGTGGGAACGGTCAGCCCCAGCATTTT
TRBV28	.	.	TRBJ1-5	CASSLSQGGNQPQHF	TGTGCCAGCAGTTTAAGTCAGGGAGGCAATCAGCCCCAGCATTTT
TRBV6-6	TRBD1	.	TRBJ2-7	CASSSDRASYEQYF	TGTGCCAGCAGTTCGGACAGGGCCTCCTACGAGCAGTACTTC
TRBV6-5	TRBD1	.	TRBJ1-2	CASRWTGGNYGYTF	TGTGCCAGCAGATGGACAGGGGGTAACTATGGCTACACCTTC
TRBV7-3	.	.	TRBJ2-7	CASSPQGASYEQYF	TGTGCCAGCAGCCCACAAGGGGCCTCCTACGAGCAGTACTTC
TRBV28	.	.	TRBJ1-5	CASRRQDASNQPQHF	TGTGCCAGCAGACGACAGGACGCTAGCAATCAGCCCCAGCATTTT
TRBV11-3	.	.	TRBJ2-1	CASSLSGFGAGNEQFF	TGTGCCAGCAGCCTCTCGGGGTTCGGGGCGGGCAATGAGCAGTTCTTC
TRBV5-4	.	.	TRBJ1-1	CASSAVKGLMNTEAFF	TGTGCCAGCAGCGCGGTTAAAGGGCTGATGAACACTGAAGCTTTCTTT
TRBV19	TRBD2	.	TRBJ2-7	CAIPTSVTYEQYF	TGTGCCATTCCGACTAGCGTGACCTACGAGCAGTACTTC